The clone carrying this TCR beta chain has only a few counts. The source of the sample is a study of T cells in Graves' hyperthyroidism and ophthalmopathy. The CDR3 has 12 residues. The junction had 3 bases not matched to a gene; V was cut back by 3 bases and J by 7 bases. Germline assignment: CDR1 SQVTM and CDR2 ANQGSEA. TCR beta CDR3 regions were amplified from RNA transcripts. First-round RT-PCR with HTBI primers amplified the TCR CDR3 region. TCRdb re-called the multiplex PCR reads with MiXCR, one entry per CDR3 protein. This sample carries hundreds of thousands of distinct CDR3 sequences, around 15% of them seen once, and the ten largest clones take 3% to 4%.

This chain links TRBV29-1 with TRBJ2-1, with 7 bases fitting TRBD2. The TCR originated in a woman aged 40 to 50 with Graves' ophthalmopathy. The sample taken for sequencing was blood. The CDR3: CSVDGGGNEQFF. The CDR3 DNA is TGCAGCGTTGATGGGGGGGGTAATGAGCAGTTCTTC.